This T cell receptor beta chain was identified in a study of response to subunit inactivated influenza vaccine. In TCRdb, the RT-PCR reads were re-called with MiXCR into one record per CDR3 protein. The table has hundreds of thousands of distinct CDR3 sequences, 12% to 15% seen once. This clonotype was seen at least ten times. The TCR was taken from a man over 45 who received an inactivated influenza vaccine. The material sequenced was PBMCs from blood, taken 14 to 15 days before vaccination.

Here the CDR3 DNA reads TGTGCCAGCAGCCCCCCTTCTAGCGGGAGGAAGACCCAGTACTTC. It codes for CASSPPSSGRKTQYF. The chain has TRBV6-1 and TRBJ2-5, with TRBD2 matching over 11 bases. V lost 6 bases, J lost 6 bases, and 9 bases stayed unmatched. The CDR3 covers 15 residues. Germline V gene sequence: CDR1 MNHNS, CDR2 SASEGT.